These T cell receptor beta chains were read from a single sample in a study of cytomegalovirus exposure and HLA in healthy donors. Clones were sequenced by immunoSEQ multiplex PCR, and TCRdb holds only the in-frame ones, with some missing. The sample consists of approximately 140,000 clones, about four fifths of them appearing once. Material: PBMCs. Receptor source: a man in his fifties or sixties in good health and CMV-seropositive. Both conserved end residues are part of each CDR3. The order of the fields is V gene, J gene, clone size, D gene, CDR3 DNA, CDR3 protein. The D gene is left open where the match is weak. A row's size may be missing; if present it is once, few, many or a size class.

V gene: TRBV2; J gene: TRBJ2-5; clone size: few; D gene: TRBD2; CDR3 DNA: TGTGCCAGCAGTGAGCCTACTAGCGACCAAGAGACCCAGTACTTC; CDR3 protein: CASSEPTSDQETQYF
V gene: TRBV9; J gene: TRBJ2-3; clone size: .; D gene: .; CDR3 DNA: TGTGCCAGCAGCAATAGAAGAGAAAGCACAGATACGCAGTATTTT; CDR3 protein: CASSNRRESTDTQYF
V gene: TRBV5-1; J gene: TRBJ1-6; clone size: .; D gene: TRBD1; CDR3 DNA: TGCGCCAGCAGCGGGGCAACAGGGGGCTCTTTGTCCTATAATTCACCCCTCCACTTT; CDR3 protein: CASSGATGGSLSYNSPLHF
V gene: TRBV27; J gene: TRBJ2-1; clone size: .; D gene: .; CDR3 DNA: TGTGCCAGCAGTTTATCGGTGCAGGCCTCCTACAATGAGCAGTTCTTC; CDR3 protein: CASSLSVQASYNEQFF
V gene: TRBV6-1; J gene: TRBJ1-4; clone size: .; D gene: TRBD1; CDR3 DNA: TGTGCCAGCAGTGCGGAAGACAGGGGTTGGCAAAAACTGTTTTTT; CDR3 protein: CASSAEDRGWQKLFF
V gene: TRBV27; J gene: TRBJ1-6; clone size: .; D gene: .; CDR3 DNA: TGTGCCAGCAGTCTGCGGGACCCCTATAATTCACCCCTCCACTTT; CDR3 protein: CASSLRDPYNSPLHF
V gene: TRBV6-4; J gene: TRBJ1-5; clone size: .; D gene: .; CDR3 DNA: TGTGCCAGCAGTGCCCAGGGTGATCAGCCCCAGCATTTT; CDR3 protein: CASSAQGDQPQHF
V gene: TRBV5-1; J gene: TRBJ2-7; clone size: .; D gene: TRBD2; CDR3 DNA: TGCGCCAGCAGCTTATCAGGACTAGCGCTTACGAGGCAGTACTTC; CDR3 protein: CASSLSGLALTRQYF
V gene: TRBV7-2; J gene: TRBJ2-3; clone size: .; D gene: TRBD2; CDR3 DNA: TGTGCCAGCAGCTTAGGGTCTAGCGGTCTTACGCAGTATTTT; CDR3 protein: CASSLGSSGLTQYF
V gene: TRBV19; J gene: TRBJ1-4; clone size: .; D gene: .; CDR3 DNA: TGTGCCAGTAGTGGCGCGAGACAAGGAAATGAAAAACTGTTTTTT; CDR3 protein: CASSGARQGNEKLFF
V gene: TRBV28; J gene: TRBJ2-7; clone size: .; D gene: .; CDR3 DNA: TGTGCCACCGGGTTGAGCTCCTACGAGCAGTACTTC; CDR3 protein: CATGLSSYEQYF
V gene: TRBV30; J gene: TRBJ2-1; clone size: .; D gene: .; CDR3 DNA: TGTGCCTGGAGTGTGCAGGGGGGCCCATACAATGAGCAGTTCTTC; CDR3 protein: CAWSVQGGPYNEQFF